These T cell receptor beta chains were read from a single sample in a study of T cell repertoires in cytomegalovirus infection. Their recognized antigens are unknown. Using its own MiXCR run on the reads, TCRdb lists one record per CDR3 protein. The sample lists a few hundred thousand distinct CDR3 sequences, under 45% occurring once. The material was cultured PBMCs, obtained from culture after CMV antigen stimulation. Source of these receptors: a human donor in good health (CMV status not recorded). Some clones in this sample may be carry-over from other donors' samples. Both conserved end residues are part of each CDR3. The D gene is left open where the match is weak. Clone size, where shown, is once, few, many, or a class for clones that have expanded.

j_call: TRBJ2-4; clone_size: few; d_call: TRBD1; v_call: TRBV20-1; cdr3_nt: TGCAGTGCTCAGGACAGGGTGGACATTCAGTACTTC; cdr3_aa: CSAQDRVDIQYF
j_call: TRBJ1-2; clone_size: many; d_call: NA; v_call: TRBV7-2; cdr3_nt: TGTGCCAGCAGCTTAGAGCGGGGGGCGATGCTTGGCTACACCTTC; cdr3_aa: CASSLERGAMLGYTF
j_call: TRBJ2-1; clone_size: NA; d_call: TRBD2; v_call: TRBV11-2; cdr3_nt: TGTGCCAGCAGCTCGTTAAGCGGGAGGGGACTGAATGAGCAGTTCTTC; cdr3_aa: CASSSLSGRGLNEQFF
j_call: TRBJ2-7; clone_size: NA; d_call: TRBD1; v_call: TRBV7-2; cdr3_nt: TGTGCCAGCAGCACCTATGCAGGGGGCGGCGAGCAGTACTTC; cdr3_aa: CASSTYAGGGEQYF
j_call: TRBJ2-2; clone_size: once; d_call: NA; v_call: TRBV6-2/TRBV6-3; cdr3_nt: TGTGCCAGCAGGCGCTCCCTTAACGGGGAGCTGTTTTTT; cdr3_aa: CASRRSLNGELFF
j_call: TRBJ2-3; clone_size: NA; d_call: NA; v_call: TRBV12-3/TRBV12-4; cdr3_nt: TGTGCCAGCAGTTTAGCCCACCAACGCGGGGATACGCAGTATTTT; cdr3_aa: CASSLAHQRGDTQYF
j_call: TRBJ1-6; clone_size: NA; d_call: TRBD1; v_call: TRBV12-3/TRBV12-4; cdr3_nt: TGTGCCAGCAGTCCTGACAGGGTGTTTTCACCCCTCCACTTT; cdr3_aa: CASSPDRVFSPLHF
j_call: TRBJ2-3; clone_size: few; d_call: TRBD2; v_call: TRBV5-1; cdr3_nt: TGCGCCAGCAGGTCTAGCGGGGGGTCTGATACGCAGTATTTT; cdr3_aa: CASRSSGGSDTQYF
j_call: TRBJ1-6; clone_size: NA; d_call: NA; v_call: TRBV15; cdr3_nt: TGTGCCACCAGCAGGAGGACCCGGACGAATTCACCCCTCCACTTT; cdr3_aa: CATSRRTRTNSPLHF
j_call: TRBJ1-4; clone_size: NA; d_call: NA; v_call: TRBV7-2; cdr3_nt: TGTGCCAGCAGCGCTCAAAAAGAAAAACTGTTTTTT; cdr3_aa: CASSAQKEKLFF
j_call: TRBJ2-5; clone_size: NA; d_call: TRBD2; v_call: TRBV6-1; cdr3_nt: TGTGCCAGCAACCCGGGACTAGCATTAGAGACCCAGTACTTC; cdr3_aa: CASNPGLALETQYF
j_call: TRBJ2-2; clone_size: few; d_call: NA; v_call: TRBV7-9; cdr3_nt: TGTGCCAGCAGCTTGACTAGTTCGACCGGGGAGCTGTTTTTT; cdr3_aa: CASSLTSSTGELFF
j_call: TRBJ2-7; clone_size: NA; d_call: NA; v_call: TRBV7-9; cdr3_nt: TGTGCCAGCGGGACCAGCTCCTACGAGCAGTACTTC; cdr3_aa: CASGTSSYEQYF
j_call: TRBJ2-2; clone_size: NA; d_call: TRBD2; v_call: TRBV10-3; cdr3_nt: TGTGCCATCAGTGGGACTAGCGGGAGGCCCGGGGAGCTGTTTTTT; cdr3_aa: CAISGTSGRPGELFF
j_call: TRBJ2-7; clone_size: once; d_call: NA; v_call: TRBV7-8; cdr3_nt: TGTGCCAGCCTTGGGACTGATTCCTACGAGCGGTACTTC; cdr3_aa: CASLGTDSYERYF
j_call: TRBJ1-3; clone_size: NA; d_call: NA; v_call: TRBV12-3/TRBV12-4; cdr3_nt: TGTGCCAGCAGCCGCCCCTCCAGGGCTTTCTCTGGAAACACCATATATTTT; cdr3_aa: CASSRPSRAFSGNTIYF
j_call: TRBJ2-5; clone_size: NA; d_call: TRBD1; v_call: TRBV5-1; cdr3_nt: TGCGCCAGCAGCTTGGTGGGACAGGCCCAAGAGACCCAGTACTTC; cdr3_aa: CASSLVGQAQETQYF
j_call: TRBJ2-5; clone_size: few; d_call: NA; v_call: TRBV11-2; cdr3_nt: TGTGCCAGCAGCTTACACGGACAGCAGCAAGAGACCCAGTACTTC; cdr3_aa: CASSLHGQQQETQYF
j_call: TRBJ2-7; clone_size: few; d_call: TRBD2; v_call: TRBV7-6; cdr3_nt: TGTGCCAGCAGCTCTGGCGGAGCTGAGCGGGGGTACGAGCAGTACTTC; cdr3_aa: CASSSGGAERGYEQYF
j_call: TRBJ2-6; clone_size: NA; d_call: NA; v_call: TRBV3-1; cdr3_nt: TGTGCCAGCAGCCAAGCGGCAGGTATCTCTGGGGCCAACGTCCTGACTTTC; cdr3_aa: CASSQAAGISGANVLTF
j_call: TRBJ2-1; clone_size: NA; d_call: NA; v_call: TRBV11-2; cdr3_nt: TGTGCCAGCACAGGGCTGAATGAGCAGTTCTTC; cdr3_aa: CASTGLNEQFF
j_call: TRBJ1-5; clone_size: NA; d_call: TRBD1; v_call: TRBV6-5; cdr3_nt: TGTGCCAGCCAGGGGGGGGCAGGTCAGCCCCAGCATTTT; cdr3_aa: CASQGGAGQPQHF
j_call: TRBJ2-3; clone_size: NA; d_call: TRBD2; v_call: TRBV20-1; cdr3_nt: TGCAGTGCTACCTATAGCGGGGGCACAGATACGCAGTATTTT; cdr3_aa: CSATYSGGTDTQYF
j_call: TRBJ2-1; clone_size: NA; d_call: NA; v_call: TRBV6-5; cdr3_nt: TGTGCCAGCAGCCTCCCCGGGACAAGTGAGCAGTTCTTC; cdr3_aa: CASSLPGTSEQFF
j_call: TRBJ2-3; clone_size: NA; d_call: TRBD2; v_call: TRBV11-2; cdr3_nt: TGTGCCAGCAGCCTCGGGACTAGCGGCAAACGGGGTACGCAGTATTTT; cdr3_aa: CASSLGTSGKRGTQYF
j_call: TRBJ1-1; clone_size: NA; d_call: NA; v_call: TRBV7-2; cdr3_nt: TGTGCCAGCAGCCCATCGTCGGACAGAAAAGAAGCTTTCTTT; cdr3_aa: CASSPSSDRKEAFF
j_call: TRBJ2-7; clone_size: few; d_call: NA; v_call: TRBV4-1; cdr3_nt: TGCGCCAGCAGCCAAGAACCGGGCTCCGAGCAGTACTTC; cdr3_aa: CASSQEPGSEQYF
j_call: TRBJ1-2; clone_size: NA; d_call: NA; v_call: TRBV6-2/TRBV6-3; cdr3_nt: TGTGCCAGCAGTTCCGGACATTGGAATGGCTACACCTTC; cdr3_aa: CASSSGHWNGYTF
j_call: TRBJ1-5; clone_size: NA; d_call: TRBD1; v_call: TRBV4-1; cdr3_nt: TGCGCCAGCAGCCAGAGAGGGACAGGGGACAATCAGCCCCAGCATTTT; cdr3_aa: CASSQRGTGDNQPQHF
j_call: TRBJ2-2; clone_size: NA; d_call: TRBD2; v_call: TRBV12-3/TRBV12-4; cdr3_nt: TGTGCCAGCAGGCGGGGGGGGGATTCCGGGGAGCTGTTTTTT; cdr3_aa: CASRRGGDSGELFF
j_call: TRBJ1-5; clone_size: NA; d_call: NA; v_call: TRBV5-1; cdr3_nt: TGCGCCAGCAGCATTCAGGGTGATGGCAATCAGCCCCAGCATTTT; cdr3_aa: CASSIQGDGNQPQHF
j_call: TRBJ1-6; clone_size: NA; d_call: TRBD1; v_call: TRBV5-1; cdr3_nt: TGCGCCAGCAGCGGCGACAGGGCTATGGGGTCACCCCTCCACTTT; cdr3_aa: CASSGDRAMGSPLHF
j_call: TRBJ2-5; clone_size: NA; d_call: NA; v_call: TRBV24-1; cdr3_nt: TGTGCCACCAGTGATTCCAATTTGAAGACCCAGTACTTC; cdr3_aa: CATSDSNLKTQYF
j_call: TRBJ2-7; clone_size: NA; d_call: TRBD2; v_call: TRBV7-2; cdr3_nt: TGTGCCAGCAGCCCCCCTAGCGGGAGGGCGGGCGAGCAGTACTTC; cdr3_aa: CASSPPSGRAGEQYF
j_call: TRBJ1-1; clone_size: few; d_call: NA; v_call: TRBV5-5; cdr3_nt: TGTGCCAGCAGCCGAGGGGGGAATGAAGCTTTCTTT; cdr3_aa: CASSRGGNEAFF
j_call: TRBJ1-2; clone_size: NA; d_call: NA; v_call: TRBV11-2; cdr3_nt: TGTGCCAGCAGCCAAAACACTGCTTATGGCTACACCTTC; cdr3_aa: CASSQNTAYGYTF
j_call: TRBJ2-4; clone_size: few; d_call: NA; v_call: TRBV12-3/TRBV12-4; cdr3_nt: TGTGCCAGCAGTCCCGGGAAGGCCAAAAACATTCAGTACTTC; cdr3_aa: CASSPGKAKNIQYF
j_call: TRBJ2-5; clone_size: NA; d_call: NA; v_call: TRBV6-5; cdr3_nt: TGTGCCAGCAGCCAGGGACATTCCGAAGAGACCCAGTACTTC; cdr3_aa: CASSQGHSEETQYF
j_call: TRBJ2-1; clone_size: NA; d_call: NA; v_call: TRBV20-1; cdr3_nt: TGCAGTGCTAGAGCGGCCGTAGCGAGGTCCTACAATGAGCAGTTCTTC; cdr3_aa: CSARAAVARSYNEQFF
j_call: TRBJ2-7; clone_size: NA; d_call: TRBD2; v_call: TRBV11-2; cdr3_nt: TGTGCCAGCAGCTCCCGACTAGCCCGTCCCCACGAGCAGTACTTC; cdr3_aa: CASSSRLARPHEQYF
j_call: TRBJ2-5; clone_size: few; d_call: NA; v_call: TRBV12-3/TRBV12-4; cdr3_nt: TGTGCCAGCAGTATTCGAGTGGAGACCCAGTACTTC; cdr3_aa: CASSIRVETQYF
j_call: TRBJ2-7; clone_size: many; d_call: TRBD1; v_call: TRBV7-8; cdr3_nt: TGTGCCAGCAGCTTTGGGACAGGGGGAACCTACGAGCAGTACTTC; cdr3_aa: CASSFGTGGTYEQYF
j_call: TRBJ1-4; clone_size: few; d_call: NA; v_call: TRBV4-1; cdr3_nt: TGCGCCAGCAGCAGCCTCGGGGCGCCAACTAATGAAAAACTGTTTTTT; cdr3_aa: CASSSLGAPTNEKLFF
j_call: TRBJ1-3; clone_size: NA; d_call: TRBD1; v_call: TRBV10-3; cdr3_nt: TGTGCCATCAGTGAGTTGGGACAGAACACCATATATTTT; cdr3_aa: CAISELGQNTIYF
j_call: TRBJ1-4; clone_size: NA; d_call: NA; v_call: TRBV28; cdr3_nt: TGTGCCAGCCGGAGGGCAGGGAATGAAAAACTGTTTTTT; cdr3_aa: CASRRAGNEKLFF
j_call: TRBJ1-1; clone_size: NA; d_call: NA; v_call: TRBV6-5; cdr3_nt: TGTGCCAGCAGCTTTAGGGGGGGTTTGTTCGAAGCTTTCTTT; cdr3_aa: CASSFRGGLFEAFF